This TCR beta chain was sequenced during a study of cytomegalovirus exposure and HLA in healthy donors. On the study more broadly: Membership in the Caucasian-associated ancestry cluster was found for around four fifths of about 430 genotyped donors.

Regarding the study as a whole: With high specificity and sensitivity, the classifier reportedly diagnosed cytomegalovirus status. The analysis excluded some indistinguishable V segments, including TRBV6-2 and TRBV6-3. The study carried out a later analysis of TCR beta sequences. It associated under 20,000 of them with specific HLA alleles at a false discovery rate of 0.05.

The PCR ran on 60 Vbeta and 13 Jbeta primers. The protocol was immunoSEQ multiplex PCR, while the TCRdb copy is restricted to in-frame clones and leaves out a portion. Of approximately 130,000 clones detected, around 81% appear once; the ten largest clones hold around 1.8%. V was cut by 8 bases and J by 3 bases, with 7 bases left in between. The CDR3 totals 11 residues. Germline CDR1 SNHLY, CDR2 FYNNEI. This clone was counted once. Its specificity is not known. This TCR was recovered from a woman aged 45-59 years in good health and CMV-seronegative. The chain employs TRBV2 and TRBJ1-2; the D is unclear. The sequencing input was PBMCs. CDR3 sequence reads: CASSHYYGYTF. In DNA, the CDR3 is TGTGCCAGCTCCCACTACTATGGCTACACCTTC.